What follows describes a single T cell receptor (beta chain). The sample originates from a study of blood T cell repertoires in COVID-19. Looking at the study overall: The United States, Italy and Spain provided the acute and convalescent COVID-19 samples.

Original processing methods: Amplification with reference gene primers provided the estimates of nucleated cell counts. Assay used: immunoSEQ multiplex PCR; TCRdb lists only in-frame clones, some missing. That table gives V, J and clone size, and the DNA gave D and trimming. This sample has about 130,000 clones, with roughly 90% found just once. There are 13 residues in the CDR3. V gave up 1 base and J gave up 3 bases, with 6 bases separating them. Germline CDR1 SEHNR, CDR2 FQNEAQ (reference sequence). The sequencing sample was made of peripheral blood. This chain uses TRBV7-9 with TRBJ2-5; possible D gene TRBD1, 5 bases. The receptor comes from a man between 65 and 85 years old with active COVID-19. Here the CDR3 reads CASSLVTEETQYF. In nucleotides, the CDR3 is TGTGCCAGCAGCTTAGTGACAGAAGAGACCCAGTACTTC.